A single sample is the source of the 8 T cell receptor beta chains below, sequenced in a study of T cell repertoires in cytomegalovirus infection. TCRdb called the reads again in MiXCR, with one record for every CDR3 protein. The data contain approximately 500,000 distinct CDR3 sequences, approximately 10% of them seen just once; the ten biggest clones take up about 10%. Sequenced input: PBMCs. The source of these receptors is a human donor in good health (CMV status not recorded). Some clones in this sample may be carry-over from other donors' samples.

This clonotype was counted at least ten times. This chain joins TRBV5-5 and TRBJ1-2, with a weak D call TRBD1 (6 bases). The CDR3 covers 16 residues. Germline V lookup: CDR1 SGHKS, CDR2 YYEKEE (reference sequence). Trimming took 0 bases from V and 0 from J, leaving 12 bases between them. CDR3 DNA sequence: TGTGCCAGCAGCTTGGATGTGGGACAATCTAACTATGGCTACACCTTC. Its translation: CASSLDVGQSNYGYTF. Full variable domain (missing parts from reference TRBV5-5 and TRBJ1-2): DAGVTQSPTHLIKTRGQQVTLRCSPISGHKSVSWYQQVLGQGPQFIFQYYEKEERGRGNFPDRFSARQFPNYSSELNVNALLLGDSALYLCASSLDVGQSNYGYTFGSGTRLTVV.

This clonotype was recorded many times. This chain links TRBV27 with TRBJ2-1, with D possibly being TRBD2 (6 bases). The CDR3 is 15 residues long. Deletions cut 4 bases from V and 7 bases from J, with 17 bases between. In germline, CDR1 is MNHEY, CDR2 SMNVEV (reference sequence). CDR3 sequence (DNA): TGTGCCAGCAGTTCCCCCCAGACTAGGAAGAATGAGCAGTTCTTC. It translates to CASSSPQTRKNEQFF.

This clonotype was recorded at least ten times. This chain's CDR3 is CASSSNPRGTEAFF. As DNA, the CDR3 is TGTGCCAGCAGCTCAAACCCGAGGGGAACTGAAGCTTTCTTT. The rearrangement links TRBV7-3 to TRBJ1-1; possible D gene TRBD1, 5 bases. Trimming removed 4 bases at V and 5 bases at J, with 14 bases between. The CDR3 totals 14 residues. From germline, CDR1 is SGHTA and CDR2 FQGTGA.

Regarding this clonotype: One end of the junction varies from germline; a read error may be responsible. The J gene is TRBJ2-3, the V gene TRBV10-3, with 9 bases fitting TRBD1. In germline, CDR1 is ENHRY, CDR2 SYGVKD. The CDR3 runs 12 residues. CDR3 residues: CAISGPGTGMDF. DNA of the CDR3: TGTGCCATCAGTGGACCCGGGACAGGGATGGATTTT.

This clonotype showed up many times. The chain is built from TRBV7-2 and TRBJ2-3, with D possibly being TRBD2 (5 bases). The CDR3 has 12 residues. V was shortened by 4 bases and J by 5 bases, with 7 bases between the two germline ends. Looked up from germline, CDR1 is SGHTA and CDR2 is FQGNSA. The CDR3 region has the DNA TGTGCCAGCAGCTCGGGGATAGATACGCAGTATTTT. This codes for CASSSGIDTQYF.

This clonotype was observed at least ten times. The V gene is TRBV11-1, the J gene TRBJ2-5; D call uncertain. Trimming cost V 3 bases and J 7 bases, with 12 bases left between them. In germline, CDR1 is SGHAT, CDR2 FQDESV (reference sequence). This CDR3 region has 13 residues. CDR3: CASSFTREGTQYF. The CDR3 DNA reads TGTGCCAGCAGCTTTACAAGGGAAGGGACCCAGTACTTC.

This clonotype was counted a few times. The chain has TRBV3-1 and TRBJ1-1; TRBD1 is a possible D gene (6 bases). Per the germline V gene, CDR1 is LGHDT and CDR2 is YNNKEL (reference sequence). Trimming removed 3 bases from V and 5 bases from J, with 10 bases in between. CDR3 length: 13 residues. The CDR3 loop is CASSHRTATEAFF. In DNA form, the CDR3 reads TGTGCCAGCAGCCACAGGACAGCGACTGAAGCTTTCTTT.

The chain couples TRBV19 to TRBJ1-5; a weak D match, TRBD1 (6 bases). The CDR3 runs to 12 residues. Germline V gene sequence: CDR1 LNHDA, CDR2 SQIVND (reference sequence). The V end was cut by 5 bases, the J end by 15 bases, with 17 bases between. CDR3 sequence reads: CASSVPGQGRHF. CDR3 DNA sequence: TGTGCCAGTAGTGTTCCGGGACAAGGCCGGCATTTT.